Below are 19 T cell receptor beta chains sequenced from a single sample in a study of neurological immune-mediated disorders. TCRdb reanalysed the 5' RACE reads using MiXCR and keeps one entry per CDR3 protein. This sample has tens of thousands of distinct CDR3 sequences; more than 7.5% occur once, and the top ten carry around 12%. The time point here: longitudinal time-point 2. Sample: PBMCs. The source of these receptors is a man under 40 in good health.

Worth noting for this clonotype: This may arise from a read error, as a much more abundant clone is one base away. The chain joins TRBV28 to TRBJ2-5; 7 bases line up with TRBD1. In germline, CDR1 is MDHEN, CDR2 SYDVKM. CDR3 size: 16 residues. This CDR3 is CASSLSGQGVRETHYF. Here the CDR3 DNA reads TGTGCCAGCAGTTTATCGGGGCAGGGGGTTCGAGAGACCCATTACTTC.

This clonotype was found a few times. CDR3 amino acids: CASSDPRFYGYTF. In nucleotides, the CDR3 is TGCGCCAGCAGTGATCCCAGATTCTATGGCTACACCTTC. The rearrangement uses TRBV10-2 and TRBJ1-2, with D hard to call. The CDR3 contains 13 residues. Trimming took 3 bases from V and 4 from J, leaving 9 bases between them. Germline CDR1 and CDR2: WSHSY and SAAADI.

The sample holds many counts of this clonotype. The chain carries TRBV20-1 and TRBJ2-7; a weak D match, TRBD2 (6 bases). CDR1 DFQATT and CDR2 SNEGSKA come from the germline V gene (reference sequence). V lost 3 bases to trimming and J lost 3 bases, with 18 bases between them. The CDR3 covers 15 residues. The CDR3 region is CSAREGQSDFYEQYF. The CDR3 DNA is TGCAGTGCTAGGGAGGGCCAGTCGGATTTCTACGAGCAGTACTTC.

With respect to this clonotype: This may be a read error, as it is one base from a much larger clone. This is likely a read error, given that the CDR3 carries no conserved phenylalanine or tryptophan at its end. The chain joins TRBV20-1 to TRBJ2-7; D gene ambiguous. CDR1 DFQATT and CDR2 SNEGSKA come from the germline V gene (reference sequence). CDR3 size: 15 residues. Trimming cost V 0 bases and J 2 bases, with 14 bases left between them. CDR3 coding DNA: TGCAGTGCTAGAGATCTCACCCAGAAGACCTACGAGCAGTACTAC. Protein sequence: CSARDLTQKTYEQYY.

About this clonotype: It may be a read error: a sequence one base away is much more abundant. CDR3 in amino acids: CASSFRTYTQYF. As DNA, the CDR3 is TGTGCCAGCAGCTTCCGCACATATACGCAGTATTTT. The rearrangement uses TRBV5-4 and TRBJ2-3, with D uncertain. Germline V gene data show CDR1 as SGHNT and CDR2 as YYREEE (reference sequence). This CDR3 spans 12 amino acids.

This clonotype was observed many times. V gene TRBV28 combines with J gene TRBJ1-4; D gene ambiguous. Germline CDR1 is MDHEN and CDR2 is SYDVKM. Trimming removed 3 bases at V and 5 bases at J, with 13 bases between. The CDR3 is made up of 15 amino acids. The DNA for the CDR3 is TGTGCCAGCAGTTTTGGGTCAGCCCAAAATGAAAAACTGTTTTTT. Translated: CASSFGSAQNEKLFF. The variable domain in full, completed from reference TRBV28 and TRBJ1-4, reads DVKVTQSSRYLVKRTGEKVFLECVQDMDHENMFWYRQDPGLGLRLIYFSYDVKMKEKGDIPEGYSVSREKKERFSLILESASTNQTSMYLCASSFGSAQNEKLFFGSGTQLSVL.

The V and J genes are TRBV6-6 and TRBJ2-7, with 13 positions matching TRBD2. The CDR3 has 14 amino acids. Germline V gives CDR1 MNHNY, CDR2 SVGAGI (reference sequence). V shed 5 bases, J shed 13 bases, and the junction held 11 bases outside the gene matches. The CDR3 reads CASSRTSGSYEYYF. The CDR3 DNA is TGTGCCAGCAGTCGGACTAGCGGGAGTTACGAGTATTACTTC.

This clonotype appeared a few times. The J gene is TRBJ2-5, the V gene TRBV28, with D hard to call. The ends were cut back, 3 bases at V and 4 bases at J, with 12 bases in the middle. This CDR3 has 14 amino acids. CDR1 is MDHEN and CDR2 is SYDVKM in the germline V gene. The CDR3 reads CASSLNQRAETQYF. The CDR3 coding sequence is TGTGCCAGCAGTTTGAATCAGCGTGCAGAGACCCAGTACTTC. Full variable domain (rest looked up from reference TRBV28 and TRBJ2-5): DVKVTQSSRYLVKRTGEKVFLECVQDMDHENMFWYRQDPGLGLRLIYFSYDVKMKEKGDIPEGYSVSREKKERFSLILESASTNQTSMYLCASSLNQRAETQYFGPGTRLLVL.

In its sample, this clonotype was seen many times. The chain recombines TRBV12-3 or TRBV12-4 with TRBJ2-7, with 10 bases aligning to TRBD1. This CDR3 contains 14 residues. With V trimmed by 7 bases and J by 7 bases, 10 bases remained unmatched. The CDR3 reads CASTIGTGAKEQYF. CDR3 coding DNA: TGTGCCAGCACTATTGGGACAGGGGCGAAGGAGCAGTACTTC.

This clonotype was seen repeatedly, ten times or more. The chain employs TRBV29-1 and TRBJ2-5, with D hard to call. The CDR3 consists of 12 residues. Trimming pared 6 bases from V and 2 bases from J, leaving 10 bases between. Germline CDR1 is SQVTM and CDR2 is ANQGSEA. The chain's CDR3 is CSVNQVQETQYF. The CDR3 DNA sequence: TGCAGCGTCAACCAGGTACAAGAGACCCAGTACTTC.

The gene calls are TRBV28 and TRBJ2-1; TRBD2 is a possible D gene (7 bases). The V end was cut by 7 bases, the J end by 8 bases, with 21 bases between. Per the germline V gene, CDR1 is MDHEN and CDR2 is SYDVKM. The CDR3 has 15 amino acids. In DNA, the CDR3 is TGTGCCAGCACCCCATCGGGGGGCAGGAAGGATGAGCAGTTCTTC. It yields the protein CASTPSGGRKDEQFF.

This clonotype was observed many times. The chain links TRBV20-1 to TRBJ2-7; TRBD1 or TRBD2 may be the D gene (5 bases each). The CDR3 has 15 amino acids. V was shortened by 3 bases and J by 0 bases, with 15 bases between the two germline ends. Germline CDR1 is DFQATT and CDR2 is SNEGSKA (reference sequence). CDR3 nucleotide sequence: TGCAGTGCTAGCGGGACCATAAGGAGCTCCTACGAGCAGTACTTC. As protein: CSASGTIRSSYEQYF.

As concerns this clonotype: At one of its ends the junction is not consistent with the germline gene, which may arise from a read error. The chain employs TRBV20-1 and TRBJ1-1, with a possible D match to TRBD1 (5 bases). The CDR3 has 13 residues. The germline gives CDR1 DFQATT, CDR2 SNEGSKA (reference sequence). The CDR3 DNA reads TGCAATGCTAGAGATGGGGGGGGCACTGAAGCTTTCTTT. Its protein product is CNARDGGGTEAFF.

This clonotype was seen many times. The gene calls are TRBV20-1 and TRBJ2-7; no clear D gene. V lost 6 bases to trimming and J lost 3 bases, with 6 bases between them. Germline V gene data show CDR1 as DFQATT and CDR2 as SNEGSKA (reference sequence). The CDR3 totals 10 residues. The CDR3 coding sequence is TGCAGTGCCCTCAACTACGAGCAGTACTTC. It yields the protein CSALNYEQYF.

This clonotype was observed a handful of times. This sequence may be a read error, since a much larger clone differs from it by one base. V and J are TRBV29-1 and TRBJ2-3; D possibly corresponds to TRBD2 (5 bases). Germline values: CDR1 SQVTM, CDR2 ANQGSEA. The CDR3 is made up of 14 amino acids. The V end lost 3 bases, the J end lost 2 bases, and 12 bases lay between the germline ends. The CDR3 loop is CSVENPGDTDTQYF. DNA for the CDR3: TGCAGCGTTGAGAACCCCGGGGACACAGATACGCAGTATTTT.

This clonotype was observed at least ten times. V usage is TRBV5-1 and J usage is TRBJ1-1; D perhaps matches TRBD1 (6 bases). CDR1 is SGHRS, CDR2 YFSETQ, per germline. The CDR3 is made up of 14 amino acids. V was pared by 4 bases and J by 5 bases, with 15 bases between. The CDR3 bases are TGCGCCAGCAGCGGGGGGGGGGCGCGAACTGAAGCTTTCTTT. Its translation: CASSGGGARTEAFF.

This clonotype is labeled as medium-sized. The rearrangement links TRBV5-1 to TRBJ2-2; 7 bases fit TRBD2. The CDR3 covers 16 residues. Unmatched junction bases numbered 3, after V lost 0 bases and J lost 1 base. The germline V gene has CDR1 SGHRS and CDR2 YFSETQ. CDR3 nucleotides: TGCGCCAGCAGCTTGGGGGCGGGAGAGAACACCGGGGAGCTGTTTTTT. Protein product: CASSLGAGENTGELFF.

This clonotype has a single count. Here the CDR3 omits its conserved ending phenylalanine or tryptophan, so a read error is the likely source. CDR3 sequence reads: CASSLTGGLSSGANVLTS. The DNA for the CDR3 is TGCGCCAGCAGCCTGACAGGGGGACTAAGCTCTGGGGCCAACGTGCTGACTTCC. This chain uses TRBV5-1 with TRBJ2-6; 9 positions agree with TRBD1. CDR1 SGHRS and CDR2 YFSETQ come from the germline V gene. CDR3 length: 18 amino acids.

This clonotype has at least ten counts. This chain joins TRBV18 and TRBJ2-7; no definite D call. The germline gives CDR1 KGHSH, CDR2 LQKENI. V was shortened by 2 bases and J by 2 bases, with 13 bases between the two germline ends. This CDR3 has 15 amino acids. CDR3 DNA sequence: TGTGCCAGCTCACCAGACCCCCCCATTACCTACGAGCAGTACTTC. As protein: CASSPDPPITYEQYF.